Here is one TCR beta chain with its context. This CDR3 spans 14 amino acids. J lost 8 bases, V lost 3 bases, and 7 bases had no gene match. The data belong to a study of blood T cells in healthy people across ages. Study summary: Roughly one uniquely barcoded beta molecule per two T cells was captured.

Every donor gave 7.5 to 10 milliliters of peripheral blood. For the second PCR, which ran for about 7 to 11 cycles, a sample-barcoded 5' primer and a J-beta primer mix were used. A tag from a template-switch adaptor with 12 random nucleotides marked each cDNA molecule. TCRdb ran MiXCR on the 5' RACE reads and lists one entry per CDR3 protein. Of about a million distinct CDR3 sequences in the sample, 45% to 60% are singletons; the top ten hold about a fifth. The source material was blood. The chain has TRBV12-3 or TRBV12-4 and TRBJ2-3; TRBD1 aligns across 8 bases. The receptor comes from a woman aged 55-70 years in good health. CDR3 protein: CASSLGQDLGTQYF. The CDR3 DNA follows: TGTGCCAGCAGTTTGGGACAGGACTTAGGTACGCAGTATTTT.